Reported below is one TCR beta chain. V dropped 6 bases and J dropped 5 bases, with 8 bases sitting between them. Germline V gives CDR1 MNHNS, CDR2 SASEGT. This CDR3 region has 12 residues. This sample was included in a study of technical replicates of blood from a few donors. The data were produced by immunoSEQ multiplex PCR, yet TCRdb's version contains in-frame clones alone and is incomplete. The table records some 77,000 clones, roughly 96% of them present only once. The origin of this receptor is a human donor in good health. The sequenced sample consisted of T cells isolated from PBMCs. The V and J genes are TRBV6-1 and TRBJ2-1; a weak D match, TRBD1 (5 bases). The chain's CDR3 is CASRRQHNEQFF. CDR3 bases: TGTGCCAGCAGGAGACAGCACAATGAGCAGTTCTTC.